The text below deals with one T cell receptor (beta chain). Germline V lookup: CDR1 GTSNPN, CDR2 SVGIG (reference sequence). The CDR3 runs to 13 residues. Trimming left V 5 bases short and J 4 bases short, with 14 bases between. The data are from a study of cytomegalovirus exposure and HLA in healthy donors. Profiled with immunoSEQ multiplex PCR; TCRdb holds only in-frame clones, not every one. The sample holds 95,000 to 120,000 clones; about 85% are singletons and the top ten take about 3%. The clonotype originates from a woman in her late teens or twenties in good health and CMV-seronegative. The source material was PBMCs. The chain carries TRBV30 and TRBJ1-1, with a tentative D call TRBD1 (5 bases). The CDR3 here is CAWEKDTGTEAFF. The CDR3, as DNA: TGTGCCTGGGAGAAGGACACCGGCACTGAAGCTTTCTTT.